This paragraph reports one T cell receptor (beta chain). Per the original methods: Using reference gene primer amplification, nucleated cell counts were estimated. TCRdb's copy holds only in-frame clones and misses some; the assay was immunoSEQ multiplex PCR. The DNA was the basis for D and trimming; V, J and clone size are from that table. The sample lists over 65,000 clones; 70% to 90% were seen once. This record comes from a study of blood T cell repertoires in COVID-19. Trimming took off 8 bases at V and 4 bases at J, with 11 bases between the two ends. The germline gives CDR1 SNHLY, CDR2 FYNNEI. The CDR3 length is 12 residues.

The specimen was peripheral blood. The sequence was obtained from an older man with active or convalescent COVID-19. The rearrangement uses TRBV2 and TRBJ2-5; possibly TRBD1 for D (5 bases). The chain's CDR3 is CASGASAETQYF. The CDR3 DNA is TGTGCCAGCGGGGCATCGGCAGAGACCCAGTACTTC.